This T cell receptor (beta chain) was profiled in a study of T cells in Graves' hyperthyroidism and ophthalmopathy. Germline CDR1 reads LNHDA; CDR2 reads SQIVND (reference sequence). The CDR3 covers 17 residues. V dropped 3 bases and J dropped 2; count of bases not matched to a gene: 9. Graves' hyperthyroidism qualified as stable when ophthalmopathy did not progress within 18 months. Hyperthyroidism patients were newly diagnosed, had disease duration under 2 months, and were aged 18 to 65 years. Diagnosis relied on clinical symptoms, serum thyroxine and TRAb, thyroid ultrasound and orbital computed tomography. Researchers took RNA transcripts and amplified the TCR beta CDR3 regions from them. With the HTBI primer set, the TCR CDR3 went through a first round of RT-PCR. TCRdb redid the calling of the multiplex PCR reads with MiXCR, one entry per CDR3 protein. Counted here are roughly 700,000 distinct CDR3 sequences, around 15% occurring once; the ten biggest clones make up roughly a sixth.

Concerning this clonotype: Its antigen is currently unknown.

Overall study findings and caveats: Among thyroid clonotypes expanded above 0.001, most also appeared in blood.

Source material: blood. The rearrangement links TRBV19 to TRBJ1-5; 8 nucleotides agree with TRBD1. This clonotype was obtained from a man in his fifties or sixties with Graves' hyperthyroidism. The CDR3 DNA follows: TGTGCCAGTAGTATCGGACAGGGAGCCGTGGGCAATCAGCCCCAGCATTTT. Its translation is CASSIGQGAVGNQPQHF.